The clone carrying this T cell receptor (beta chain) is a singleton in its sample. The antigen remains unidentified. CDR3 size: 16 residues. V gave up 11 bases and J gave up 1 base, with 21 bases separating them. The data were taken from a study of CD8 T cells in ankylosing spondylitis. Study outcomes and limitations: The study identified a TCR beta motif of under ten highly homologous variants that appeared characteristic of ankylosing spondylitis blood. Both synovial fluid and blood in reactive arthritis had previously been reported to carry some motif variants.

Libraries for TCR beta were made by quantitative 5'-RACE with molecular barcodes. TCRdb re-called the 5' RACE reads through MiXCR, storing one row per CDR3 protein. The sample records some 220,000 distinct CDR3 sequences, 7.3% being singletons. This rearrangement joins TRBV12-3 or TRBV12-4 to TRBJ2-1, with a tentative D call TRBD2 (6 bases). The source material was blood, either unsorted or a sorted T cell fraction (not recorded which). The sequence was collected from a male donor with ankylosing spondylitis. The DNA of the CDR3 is TGTGCCTTCTGGGAGCGGGCGTGGGGTTCCTACAATGAGCAGTTCTTC. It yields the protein CAFWERAWGSYNEQFF.